These 18 T cell receptor beta chains came from one sample sequenced in a study of CD8 T cells in ankylosing spondylitis. Via MiXCR, TCRdb re-called the 5' RACE reads, giving one row per CDR3 protein. The sample gives roughly 120,000 distinct CDR3 sequences, roughly 13% of which show up once; roughly 3% is in the top ten. Sequenced input: blood, either unsorted or a sorted T cell fraction (not recorded which). The receptor source for this set is a female donor with ankylosing spondylitis or in good health (not recorded which).

The chain couples TRBV20-1 to TRBJ2-3; 8 nucleotides agree with TRBD2. After removal of 3 bases from V and 8 bases from J, the junction contained 10 bases not matched to a gene. The CDR3 loop spans 14 amino acids. Germline V gives CDR1 DFQATT, CDR2 SNEGSKA (reference sequence). CDR3 nucleotide sequence: TGCAGTGCTAGCGGATCGGGAGGGACGGGTACGCAGTATTTT. The encoded protein is CSASGSGGTGTQYF.

This clonotype was detected ten times or more. J is TRBJ2-3 and V is TRBV20-1, with TRBD2 identical over 7 bases. Germline V lookup: CDR1 DFQATT, CDR2 SNEGSKA (reference sequence). V lost 5 bases to trimming and J lost 4 bases; unmatched junction nucleotides: 6. This CDR3 region has 13 residues. The CDR3 region has the DNA TGCAGTGCTGGGACTAACCCCCCAGATACGCAGTATTTT. Translating gives CSAGTNPPDTQYF.

The sample holds many counts of this clonotype. The CDR3 sequence is CASSSWTRGHEQFF. The CDR3 nucleotides read TGCGCCAGCAGCTCGTGGACTAGGGGGCATGAGCAGTTCTTC. The V call is TRBV5-1, the J call TRBJ2-1; D tentatively fits TRBD1 or TRBD2 (7 bases each). The germline gives CDR1 SGHRS, CDR2 YFSETQ. V was pared by 3 bases and J by 8 bases, with 15 bases between. This CDR3 is 14 amino acids long. Full variable domain (remainder filled in from reference TRBV5-1 and TRBJ2-1): KAGVTQTPRYLIKTRGQQVTLSCSPISGHRSVSWYQQTPGQGLQFLFEYFSETQRNKGNFPGRFSGRQFSNSRSEMNVSTLELGDSALYLCASSSWTRGHEQFFGPGTRLTVL.

A few counts support this clonotype. In DNA form, the CDR3 reads TGCGCCAGCAGCGGAAGAAGCAGCACCCAGCAGACCCAGTACTTC. As protein: CASSGRSSTQQTQYF. V gene TRBV5-1 combines with J gene TRBJ2-5; D remains unclear. Germline loops: CDR1 SGHRS, CDR2 YFSETQ. The CDR3 extends over 15 amino acids. The ends were cut back, 4 bases at V and 6 bases at J, with 19 bases in the middle.

With regard to this clonotype: This may come from a read error, since a much larger clone is one base off. V is TRBV7-3 and J is TRBJ2-1; D is possibly TRBD1 (6 bases). Germline V gene data show CDR1 as SGHTA and CDR2 as FQGTGA. The CDR3 is 14 residues long. CDR3 sequence (DNA): TGTGTCAGCAGCTCTCAAGGGGGTGGTGGTGAGCAGTTCTTC. This gives the protein CVSSSQGGGGEQFF.

The CDR3 DNA follows: TGCAGCGTCCTCGGGGGGGAGAGGTATTTCACAGATACGCAGTATTTT. Translation: CSVLGGERYFTDTQYF. The V and J genes are TRBV29-1 and TRBJ2-3; 8 bases align to TRBD2. Per the germline V gene, CDR1 is SQVTM and CDR2 is ANQGSEA. V dropped 6 bases and J dropped 2; count of bases not matched to a gene: 13. The CDR3 consists of 16 residues.

The table lists this clonotype with many counts. The V call is TRBV2, the J call TRBJ2-3, with D perhaps assigned TRBD1 or TRBD2 (5 bases each). V was clipped by 3 bases and J by 3 bases, with 7 bases between them. The CDR3 is 13 residues long. The germline V gene encodes CDR1 SNHLY and CDR2 FYNNEI. CDR3 in DNA: TGTGCCAGCAGTGATTGGGGGACAGATACGCAGTATTTT. Amino acids: CASSDWGTDTQYF. The full variable domain, its missing parts supplied by reference TRBV2 and TRBJ2-3, is EPEVTQTPSHQVTQMGQEVILRCVPISNHLYFYWYRQILGQKVEFLVSFYNNEISEKSEIFDDQFSVERPDGSNFTLKIRSTKLEDSAMYFCASSDWGTDTQYFGPGTRLTVL.

This clonotype has only a few counts. This chain connects TRBV27 to TRBJ2-7; 9 nucleotides agree with TRBD1. Looked up from germline, CDR1 is MNHEY and CDR2 is SMNVEV (reference sequence). CDR3 length: 13 residues. The V segment lost 4 bases and the J segment 4 bases; nucleotides outside the gene matches: 2. The CDR3 loop is CASSSGQGYEQYF. The CDR3 DNA is TGTGCCAGCAGTTCCGGACAGGGGTACGAGCAGTACTTC.

The chain couples TRBV18 to TRBJ1-1; TRBD1 is a possible D gene (5 bases). Germline assignment: CDR1 KGHSH and CDR2 LQKENI. The CDR3 extends over 17 amino acids. V was pared by 0 bases and J by 9 bases, with 23 bases between. Written as DNA, the CDR3 is TGTGCCAGCTCACCACCTACGGTCCCCCGGGACGGGAAGAAAGCTTTCTTT. Its translation is CASSPPTVPRDGKKAFF.

The sample holds many counts of this clonotype. The V gene is TRBV29-1, the J gene TRBJ2-2, with D uncertain. CDR3 length: 13 amino acids. Germline V gene lookup returns CDR1 SQVTM and CDR2 ANQGSEA. V was clipped by 4 bases and J by 3 bases, with 9 bases between them. CDR3 in amino acids: CSVGQAYTGELFF. CDR3 DNA sequence: TGCAGCGTTGGGCAGGCTTACACCGGGGAGCTGTTTTTT.

This clonotype was seen many times. The chain employs TRBV29-1 and TRBJ1-1, with a possible D match to TRBD1 (5 bases). V lost 1 base and J lost 5, with 8 bases in between. The CDR3 is 12 residues long. From germline, CDR1 is SQVTM and CDR2 ANQGSEA. The CDR3 bases are TGCAGCGTTGAAGTTGGGGGTACTGAAGCTTTCTTT. It is translated as CSVEVGGTEAFF.

This clonotype was recorded a few times. This rearrangement joins TRBV11-2 to TRBJ2-4, with D unclear. Between the trimmed V and J ends, which lost 8 bases and 5 bases, there was a span of 19 bases. In germline, CDR1 is SGHAT, CDR2 FQNNGV. This CDR3 has 15 residues. CDR3 coding DNA: TGTGCCAGCTCGCCTATTTGGTCCCATGAAAACATTCAGTACTTC. Its translation is CASSPIWSHENIQYF.

This clonotype was observed many times. The chain carries TRBV7-6 and TRBJ1-1; the match to TRBD1 covers 7 bases. The germline CDR1 and CDR2 sequences are SGHVS and FNYEAQ. CDR3 length equals 17 residues. V shed 2 bases, J shed 0 bases, and the junction held 9 bases outside the gene matches. CDR3 coding DNA: TGTGCCAGCAGCTTAAAGGCAGGGGGTGGTATGAACACTGAAGCTTTCTTT. This gives the protein CASSLKAGGGMNTEAFF. Complete variable domain (other parts from reference TRBV7-6 and TRBJ1-1): GAGVSQSPRYKVTKRGQDVALRCDPISGHVSLYWYRQALGQGPEFLTYFNYEAQQDKSGLPNDRFSAERPEGSISTLTIQRTEQRDSAMYRCASSLKAGGGMNTEAFFGQGTRLTVV.

This clonotype was seen more than once but under ten times. The gene calls are TRBV20-1 and TRBJ2-4, with D hard to call. This CDR3 is 15 amino acids long. Trimming stripped 0 bases from V and 7 bases from J, with 16 bases between. Germline CDR1 and CDR2: DFQATT and SNEGSKA (reference sequence). DNA for the CDR3: TGCAGTGCTAGAGATCCCCGGACCCCGGGCAACATTCAGTACTTC. It translates to CSARDPRTPGNIQYF.

Many counts were recorded for this clonotype. The V call is TRBV11-1, the J call TRBJ2-7; TRBD2 matches at 7 bases. V shed 4 bases, J shed 0 bases, and the junction held 18 bases outside the gene matches. Per the germline V gene, CDR1 is SGHAT and CDR2 is FQDESV (reference sequence). The length of the CDR3 is 19 residues. The CDR3 DNA reads as TGTGCCAGCAGCTCCAAAGCAGGAGGCGGCGGGGGACGCTCCTACGAGCAGTACTTC. Residues: CASSSKAGGGGGRSYEQYF. Combining the CDR3 with reference TRBV11-1 and TRBJ2-7 gives the whole variable domain EAEVAQSPRYKITEKSQAVAFWCDPISGHATLYWYRQILGQGPELLVQFQDESVVDDSQLPKDRFSAERLKGVDSTLKIQPAELGDSAMYLCASSSKAGGGGGRSYEQYFGPGTRLTVT.

There are many counts of this clonotype. The rearrangement joins TRBV10-2 to TRBJ1-5; 7 bases agree with TRBD1. The CDR3 runs 16 residues. CDR1 is WSHSY, CDR2 SAAADI, per germline. With V trimmed by 3 bases and J by 6 bases, 11 bases remained unmatched. The CDR3 DNA follows: TGCGCCAGCAGTGACCAACCAGACAGGGTCCCTCAGCCCCAGCATTTT. Its protein is CASSDQPDRVPQPQHF.

The chain is built from TRBV18 and TRBJ2-3; a weak D match, TRBD1 (6 bases). Germline CDR1 reads KGHSH; CDR2 reads LQKENI. Trimming pared 5 bases from V and 5 bases from J, leaving 17 bases between. This CDR3 is 15 amino acids long. The CDR3 DNA reads TGTGCCAGCTCAATAAAGACAGGATTCGAAGATACGCAGTATTTT. It yields the protein CASSIKTGFEDTQYF.

This clonotype showed up just a few times. The chain is built from TRBV6-4 and TRBJ1-3, with D perhaps TRBD1 (6 bases). The CDR3 contains 16 residues. Germline lookup yields CDR1 MRHNA and CDR2 SNTAGT. Deletions cut 2 bases from V and 4 bases from J, with 15 bases between. CDR3 residues: CASSDPLTGEGNTIYF. CDR3 nucleotides: TGTGCCAGCAGTGACCCCTTGACAGGCGAGGGAAACACCATATATTTT.